These 17 T cell receptor beta chains originate from one sample sequenced in a study of T-cell memory formation after mild COVID-19. TCRdb reanalysed the 5' RACE reads using MiXCR and keeps one entry per CDR3 protein. The sample comprises a few hundred thousand distinct CDR3 sequences, just under 20% of which are singletons, and roughly 20% rests with the top ten. Sequenced material: PBMCs or a T cell subset sorted from them (not recorded which). These receptors came from a man aged 18-30 years who had mild COVID-19 (a few samples of this study predate the infection). Cell type and time point are not known.

This clonotype was seen repeatedly, ten times or more. This chain links TRBV7-2 with TRBJ1-1, with D perhaps matching TRBD1 (6 bases). CDR3 length equals 14 residues. Trimming took 1 base from V and 11 from J, leaving 17 bases between them. Germline assignment: CDR1 SGHTA and CDR2 FQGNSA. The DNA of the CDR3 is TGTGCCAGCAGCTTAGGGGGGACATCGGGTGGGGCTTTCTTT. It yields the protein CASSLGGTSGGAFF.

This clonotype appeared a few times. The V call is TRBV6-5, the J call TRBJ2-7; 9 positions match TRBD1. The CDR3 has 14 residues. Germline V lookup: CDR1 MNHEY, CDR2 SVGAGI. V lost 4 bases, J lost 5 bases, and 6 bases stayed unmatched. The CDR3 DNA reads TGTGCCAGCAGTTGGACGGGACAGGGCAACGAGCAGTACTTC. Encoded protein: CASSWTGQGNEQYF.

This clonotype was observed many times. CDR3 amino acids: CAKGGGAEEQFF. In DNA form, the CDR3 reads TGTGCAAAGGGAGGGGGGGCCGAAGAGCAGTTCTTC. The chain carries TRBV2 and TRBJ2-1; maybe TRBD2 (7 bases). The germline gives CDR1 SNHLY, CDR2 FYNNEI. The CDR3 spans 12 residues.

This clonotype was detected only a few times. The J gene is TRBJ2-7, the V gene TRBV7-2, with D tentatively TRBD1 (5 bases). Trimming took 6 bases from V and 3 from J, leaving 6 bases between them. CDR3 length: 11 residues. In germline, CDR1 is SGHTA, CDR2 FQGNSA. Here the CDR3 DNA reads TGTGCCAGCAGGGACAACTACGAGCAGTACTTC. It encodes CASRDNYEQYF.

The genes are TRBV12-3 or TRBV12-4 and TRBJ2-1; TRBD2 matches 9 bases. V dropped 6 bases and J dropped 8; count of bases not matched to a gene: 14. This CDR3 is built from 16 residues. CDR3 in amino acids: CASSFPGLAASYEQFF. The CDR3 DNA is TGTGCCAGCAGCTTTCCGGGACTAGCCGCTAGCTATGAGCAGTTCTTC.

This clonotype has only a few counts. The chain is built from TRBV7-6 and TRBJ2-1; TRBD1 aligns across 8 bases. The junction had 11 bases not matched to a gene; V was cut back by 4 bases and J by 6 bases. CDR3 length: 16 residues. Germline V gives CDR1 SGHVS, CDR2 FNYEAQ. The CDR3 spells CASSSPGQGKGNEQFF. The CDR3 coding sequence is TGTGCCAGCAGCTCGCCTGGACAGGGAAAGGGCAATGAGCAGTTCTTC.

This clonotype occurred a few times. This chain joins TRBV7-2 and TRBJ2-3; D is uncertain. This CDR3 region has 15 residues. Germline lookup yields CDR1 SGHTA and CDR2 FQGNSA. Trimming removed 1 base at V and 6 bases at J, with 14 bases between. CDR3 residues: CASSLVGRIGDTQYF. CDR3 nucleotides: TGTGCCAGCAGCTTAGTAGGCCGCATTGGCGATACGCAGTATTTT.

This clonotype was seen only a few times. The V and J genes are TRBV7-8 and TRBJ1-5; D is ambiguous. Per germline, CDR1 SGHVS and CDR2 FQNEAQ. The CDR3 has 12 residues. Deletions cut 4 bases from V and 5 bases from J, with 6 bases between. The CDR3 is CASSSSYQPQHF. CDR3 coding DNA: TGTGCCAGCAGCTCTTCCTATCAGCCCCAGCATTTT.

The chain has TRBV5-1 and TRBJ2-1, with TRBD1 matching over 9 bases. Germline V gene data show CDR1 as SGHRS and CDR2 as YFSETQ. With 3 bases clipped from V and 7 bases from J, the junction kept 8 bases outside the gene matches. This CDR3 region has 15 residues. As DNA, the CDR3 is TGCGCCAGCAGCTCAACAGGGGGCTCCTTAAATGAGCAGTTCTTC. Encoded protein: CASSSTGGSLNEQFF.

V gene TRBV7-2 combines with J gene TRBJ2-7; D ambiguous. This CDR3 has 13 residues. Germline-derived CDR1 and CDR2 are SGHTA and FQGNSA. Trimming left V 2 bases short and J 6 bases short, with 11 bases between. In DNA, the CDR3 is TGTGCCAGCAGCTTATCCTTGGGGTCCGAGCAGTACTTC. The encoded protein is CASSLSLGSEQYF.

The chain couples TRBV28 to TRBJ2-3, with 10 bases matching TRBD1. The CDR3 runs to 14 residues. V was clipped by 6 bases and J by 5 bases; unmatched bases: 5. Per the germline V gene, CDR1 is MDHEN and CDR2 is SYDVKM. In DNA, the CDR3 is TGTGCCAGCAGCTGGACAGGGGGAGGAGATACGCAGTATTTT. This encodes CASSWTGGGDTQYF. The full variable domain, its missing parts supplied by reference TRBV28 and TRBJ2-3, is DVKVTQSSRYLVKRTGEKVFLECVQDMDHENMFWYRQDPGLGLRLIYFSYDVKMKEKGDIPEGYSVSREKKERFSLILESASTNQTSMYLCASSWTGGGDTQYFGPGTRLTVL.

The chain has TRBV10-1 and TRBJ2-5; TRBD2 matches at 8 bases. V was pared by 1 base and J by 2 bases, with 6 bases of the junction left unmatched. Looked up from germline, CDR1 is WNHNN and CDR2 is SYGVQD (reference sequence). This CDR3 comprises 16 residues. The chain's CDR3 is CASSEFSGDRQETQYF. The CDR3 region has the DNA TGCGCCAGCAGTGAGTTTAGCGGGGACCGACAAGAGACCCAGTACTTC.

The J gene is TRBJ1-1, the V gene TRBV27; 9 bases are a match to TRBD1. The CDR3 has 14 residues. Germline V gene sequence: CDR1 MNHEY, CDR2 SMNVEV (reference sequence). V lost 5 bases and J lost 11; bases outside the gene matches: 12. The CDR3 DNA reads as TGTGCCAGCAGTCCCCTTCGACAGGGGGTTGGGGCTTTCTTT. Amino acid sequence: CASSPLRQGVGAFF.

The chain carries TRBV6-5 and TRBJ2-3; D uncertain. Germline V CDR1 and CDR2: MNHEY, SVGAGI. This CDR3 is 13 amino acids long. V was clipped by 6 bases and J by 7 bases, with 14 bases between them. CDR3 residues: CASRNQLVNTQYF. CDR3 sequence (DNA): TGTGCCAGCAGAAACCAACTGGTGAATACGCAGTATTTT.

This clonotype showed up just a few times. The chain combines TRBV7-2 with TRBJ2-7, with 9 bases that match TRBD1. The CDR3 has 13 amino acids. Germline lookup yields CDR1 SGHTA and CDR2 FQGNSA. Trimming took 5 bases from V and 9 from J; bases not matched to a gene: 8. The CDR3 protein is CASSEPGTGRQYF. CDR3 DNA sequence: TGTGCCAGCAGCGAACCCGGGACAGGGCGGCAGTACTTC.

In this sample, this clonotype turned up many times. The rearrangement links TRBV11-2 to TRBJ2-7; weak D call: TRBD2 (5 bases). Germline V gene lookup returns CDR1 SGHAT and CDR2 FQNNGV. The ends were cut back, 1 base at V and 2 bases at J, with 12 bases in the middle. The CDR3 runs 15 residues. CDR3 DNA: TGTGCCAGCAGCTTAGTCTCGGGATCGGCCTACGAGCAGTACGTC. This encodes CASSLVSGSAYEQYV.

The gene calls are TRBV14 and TRBJ1-5; 9 bases agree with TRBD1. The germline CDR1 and CDR2 sequences are SGHDN and FVKESK. Trimming at V came to 9 bases and at J to 4 bases, leaving 16 bases not matched to a gene. The CDR3 is made up of 17 amino acids. The CDR3, as DNA: TGTGCCAGACAAGGGCCGTGGGGACAGGGAAGAAATCAGCCCCAGCATTTT. Protein sequence: CARQGPWGQGRNQPQHF. The entire variable domain, with the rest obtained from reference TRBV14 and TRBJ1-5, is as follows: EAGVTQFPSHSVIEKGQTVTLRCDPISGHDNLYWYRRVMGKEIKFLLHFVKESKQDESGMPNNRFLAERTGGTYSTLKVQPAELEDSGVYFCARQGPWGQGRNQPQHFGDGTRLSIL.